The 3 T cell receptor beta chains below all came from one sample that was sequenced in a study of shared clonotypes between healthy human individuals. Profiled with immunoSEQ multiplex PCR; TCRdb holds only in-frame clones, not every one. The sample consists of around 1.5 million clones, about 98% of them appearing once. Sequencing was performed on naive CD4+ T cells sorted from blood. The sample's subset: CD45RA+ positively selected. All receptors derive from a man aged 25-40 years in good health.

The gene calls are TRBV2 and TRBJ1-2; D remains ambiguous. V lost 6 bases to trimming and J lost 2 bases, with 10 bases between them. Germline CDR1 reads SNHLY; CDR2 reads FYNNEI. CDR3 length equals 13 residues. The CDR3, as DNA: TGTGCCAGCAGACCCACAAGAAACTATGGCTACACCTTC. It is translated as CASRPTRNYGYTF.

In this sample, this clone turned up once. The rearrangement joins TRBV5-1 to TRBJ2-1; 11 positions match TRBD1. Germline V gene data show CDR1 as SGHRS and CDR2 as YFSETQ. The CDR3 contains 16 residues. V trimming: 4 bases; J trimming: 8 bases; junction bases outside the gene matches: 11. The CDR3 protein is CASSPGRDRGIYEQFF. The CDR3 region has the DNA TGCGCCAGCAGCCCTGGCCGGGACAGGGGGATCTATGAGCAGTTCTTC. Using reference TRBV5-1 and TRBJ2-1 for the parts outside the CDR3, the full variable domain is KAGVTQTPRYLIKTRGQQVTLSCSPISGHRSVSWYQQTPGQGLQFLFEYFSETQRNKGNFPGRFSGRQFSNSRSEMNVSTLELGDSALYLCASSPGRDRGIYEQFFGPGTRLTVL.

The DNA for the CDR3 is TGTGCCAGCTCACCACTCTTCTCCCCGCAGGGGTTGAACGAGCAGTACTTC. Protein sequence: CASSPLFSPQGLNEQYF. This chain links TRBV18 with TRBJ2-7, with TRBD1 as a possible D gene (6 bases). Trimming took off 1 base at V and 5 bases at J, with 21 bases between the two ends. CDR1 and CDR2 from the germline V gene are KGHSH and LQKENI. This CDR3 has 17 amino acids.